This T cell receptor beta chain came from a study of OX40 agonist ivuxolimab in advanced cancers. Study results and caveats: Specificity for antigen went undetermined in the expanded peripheral T cells.

The data were produced by immunoSEQ multiplex PCR, yet TCRdb's version contains in-frame clones alone and is incomplete. The sample records roughly 33,000 clones, around 70% being singletons. The table lists this clone with many counts. The antigen is not known. Germline assignment: CDR1 LNHDA and CDR2 SQIVND (reference sequence). This CDR3 is 16 amino acids long. J gave up 7 bases and V 7 bases, and 15 bases lay outside the gene matches. The clonotype originates from an adult with an advanced solid tumor such as melanoma, head and neck, liver or kidney cancer. This material consisted of CD4+ or CD8+ T cells sorted from blood, taken in a trial of the OX40 agonist ivuxolimab. The rearrangement joins TRBV19 to TRBJ2-1; TRBD1 matches 8 bases. The CDR3 region has the DNA TGTGCCAGTAAGCTCACTACCGGGACAGGAGGTAATGAGCAGTTCTTC. Its translation is CASKLTTGTGGNEQFF. Full variable domain (missing parts from reference TRBV19 and TRBJ2-1): DGGITQSPKYLFRKEGQNVTLSCEQNLNHDAMYWYRQDPGQGLRLIYYSQIVNDFQKGDIAEGYSVSREKKESFPLTVTSAQKNPTAFYLCASKLTTGTGGNEQFFGPGTRLTVL.